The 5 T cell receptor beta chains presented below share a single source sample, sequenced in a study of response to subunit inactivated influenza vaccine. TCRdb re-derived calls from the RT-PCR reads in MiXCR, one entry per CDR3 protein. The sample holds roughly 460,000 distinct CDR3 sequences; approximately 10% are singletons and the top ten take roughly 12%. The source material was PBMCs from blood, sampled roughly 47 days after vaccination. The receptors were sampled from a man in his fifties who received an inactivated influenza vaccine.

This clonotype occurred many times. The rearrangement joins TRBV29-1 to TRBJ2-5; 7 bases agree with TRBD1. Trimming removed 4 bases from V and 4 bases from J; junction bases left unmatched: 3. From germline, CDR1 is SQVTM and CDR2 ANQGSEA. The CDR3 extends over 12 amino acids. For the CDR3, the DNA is TGCAGCGTTGGCCACAGGGGAGAGACCCAGTACTTC. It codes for CSVGHRGETQYF.

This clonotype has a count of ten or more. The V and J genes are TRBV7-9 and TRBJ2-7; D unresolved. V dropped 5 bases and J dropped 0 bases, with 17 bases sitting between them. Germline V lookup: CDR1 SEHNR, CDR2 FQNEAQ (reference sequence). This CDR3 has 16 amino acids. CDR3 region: CASSPEPLSSSYEQYF. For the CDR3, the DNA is TGTGCCAGCAGCCCCGAACCGTTGTCTTCCTCCTACGAGCAGTACTTC.

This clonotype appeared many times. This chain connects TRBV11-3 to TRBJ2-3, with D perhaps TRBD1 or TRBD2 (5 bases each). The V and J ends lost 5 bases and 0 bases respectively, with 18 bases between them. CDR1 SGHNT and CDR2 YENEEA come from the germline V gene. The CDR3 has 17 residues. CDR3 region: CASSPSRGDLSTDTQYF. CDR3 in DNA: TGTGCCAGCAGCCCCTCCCGGGGCGACCTGAGCACAGATACGCAGTATTTT.

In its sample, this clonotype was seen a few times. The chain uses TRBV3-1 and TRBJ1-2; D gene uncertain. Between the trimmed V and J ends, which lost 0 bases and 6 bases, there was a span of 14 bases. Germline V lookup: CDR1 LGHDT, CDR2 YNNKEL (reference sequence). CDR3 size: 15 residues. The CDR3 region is CASSQDGRSGHGYTF. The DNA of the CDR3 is TGTGCCAGCAGCCAAGATGGGAGGAGCGGCCATGGCTACACCTTC. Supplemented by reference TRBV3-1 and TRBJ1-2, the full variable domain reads DTAVSQTPKYLVTQMGNDKSIKCEQNLGHDTMYWYKQDSKKFLKIMFSYNNKELIINETVPNRFSPKSPDKAHLNLHINSLELGDSAVYFCASSQDGRSGHGYTFGSGTRLTVV.

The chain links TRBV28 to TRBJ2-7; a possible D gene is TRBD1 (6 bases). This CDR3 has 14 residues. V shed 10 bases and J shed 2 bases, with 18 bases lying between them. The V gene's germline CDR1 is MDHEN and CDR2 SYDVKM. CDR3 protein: CAIIRSGHPYEQYF. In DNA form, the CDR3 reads TGTGCCATCATAAGATCGGGACACCCCTACGAGCAGTACTTC.